This entry is about one T cell receptor (beta chain). This CDR3 has 15 residues. CDR1 is MNHEY and CDR2 is SVGAGI in the germline V gene. J gave up 8 bases and V 5 bases, and 12 bases lay outside the gene matches. Libraries were prepared by immunoSEQ multiplex PCR; TCRdb keeps only in-frame clonotypes and omits some of them. The repertoire holds more than 40,000 clones, with less than 85% as singletons. This specimen belongs to a study of blood T cell repertoires in COVID-19. This chain joins TRBV6-5 and TRBJ2-1, with TRBD1 matching over 7 bases. The sequenced material came from peripheral blood. This receptor was taken from a man aged 50 or older with active COVID-19. The CDR3 sequence: CASSPGQEPFDEQFF. CDR3 nucleotide sequence: TGTGCCAGCAGTCCTGGACAGGAGCCTTTCGATGAGCAGTTCTTC.